This TCR beta chain was sequenced during a study of memory CD4+ T cells and cytomegalovirus serostatus. Assay used: immunoSEQ multiplex PCR; TCRdb lists only in-frame clones, some missing. The sample has 35,000 to 50,000 clones; roughly 79% are singletons. The sort gate was single viable CD3+CD4+CD8-CD45RO+ cells for memory CD4+ T cells. Donors' CMV status reflects serum IgG against pp150, pp28, p38, p52. Positive selection with CD4 microbeads enriched total CD4+ T cells. Study-level results: Suggested: most of the CMV-linked TCR signature lies in CD4+ memory cells. CD4+ memory repertoires contained 67 of 164 reported CMV TCRbeta sequences.

This clone came up once. Its cognate antigen is unknown. The origin of this receptor is an adult in good health and CMV-seronegative. The sequenced sample consisted of memory CD4+ T cells from blood.

This chain's CDR3 is CASSYSTTQGVAEAFF. CDR3 nucleotide sequence: TGTGCCAGCAGTTACTCGACTACTCAGGGGGTCGCTGAAGCTTTCTTT. V and J are TRBV6-5 and TRBJ1-1; 7 nucleotides match TRBD1. In germline, CDR1 is MNHEY, CDR2 SVGAGI. Germline trimming cut 0 bases from V and 6 bases from J; bases unmatched to any gene: 10. The CDR3 totals 16 residues.